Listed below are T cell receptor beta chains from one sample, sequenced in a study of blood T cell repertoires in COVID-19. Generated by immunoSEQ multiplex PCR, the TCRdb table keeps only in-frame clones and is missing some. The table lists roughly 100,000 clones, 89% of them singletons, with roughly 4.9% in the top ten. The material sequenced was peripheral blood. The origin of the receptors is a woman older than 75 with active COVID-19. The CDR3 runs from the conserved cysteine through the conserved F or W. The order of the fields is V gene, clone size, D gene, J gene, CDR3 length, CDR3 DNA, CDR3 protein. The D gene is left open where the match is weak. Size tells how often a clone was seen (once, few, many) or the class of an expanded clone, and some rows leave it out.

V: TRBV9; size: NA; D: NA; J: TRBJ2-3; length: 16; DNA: TGTGCCAGCAGCTCAGCCAGGGGCATTAGCACAGATACGCAGTATTTT; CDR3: CASSSARGISTDTQYF
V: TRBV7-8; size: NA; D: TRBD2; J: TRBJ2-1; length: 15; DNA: TGTGCCAGCATTCCACGGGCTAGCGGGAGTAATGAGCAGTTCTTC; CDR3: CASIPRASGSNEQFF
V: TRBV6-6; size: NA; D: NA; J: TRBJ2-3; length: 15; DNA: TGTGCCAGCAGTTCCAGGGCAGGGGAAAGAGATACGCAGTATTTT; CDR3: CASSSRAGERDTQYF
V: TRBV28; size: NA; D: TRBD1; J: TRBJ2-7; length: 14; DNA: TGTGCCAGCAGCCAAAGGGGGCAGGCATACGAGCAGTACTTC; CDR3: CASSQRGQAYEQYF
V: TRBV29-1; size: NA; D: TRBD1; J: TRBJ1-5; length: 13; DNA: TGCAGCGTGGGGGACAGCGAAGGTCAGCCCCAGCATTTT; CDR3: CSVGDSEGQPQHF
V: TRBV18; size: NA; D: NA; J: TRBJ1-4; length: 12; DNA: TGTGCCAGCTCAGGCACCAGAAATCAACTGTTTTTT; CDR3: CASSGTRNQLFF
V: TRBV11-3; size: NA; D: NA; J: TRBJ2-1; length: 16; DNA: TGTGCCAGCAGCCCCGCGATGGGCGGGATTATAAATGAGCAGTTCTTC; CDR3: CASSPAMGGIINEQFF
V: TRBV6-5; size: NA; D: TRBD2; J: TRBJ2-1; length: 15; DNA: TGTGCCAGCATGAAAAGCGGGAACGCCTACAATGAGCAGTTCTTC; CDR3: CASMKSGNAYNEQFF
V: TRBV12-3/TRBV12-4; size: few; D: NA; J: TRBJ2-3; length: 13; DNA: TGTGCCAGCACCAGCGGGAGCACAGATACGCAGTATTTT; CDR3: CASTSGSTDTQYF
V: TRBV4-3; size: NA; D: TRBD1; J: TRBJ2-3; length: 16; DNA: TGCGCCAGCAGCCCTACGGGACAGAGAAGCACAGATACGCAGTATTTT; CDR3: CASSPTGQRSTDTQYF
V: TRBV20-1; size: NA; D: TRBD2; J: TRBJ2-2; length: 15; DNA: TGCAGTGCTAGTAGGCTAGCGGTCAACACCGGGGAGCTGTTTTTT; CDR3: CSASRLAVNTGELFF
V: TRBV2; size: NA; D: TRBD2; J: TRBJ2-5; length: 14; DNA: TGTGCCAGCAGCGGGACTAGTCAAGGGGAGACCCAGTACTTC; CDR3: CASSGTSQGETQYF
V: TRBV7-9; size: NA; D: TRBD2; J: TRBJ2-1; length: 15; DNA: TGTGCCAGCAGCCCAGGGACTAGCGGGTACAATGAGCAGTTCTTC; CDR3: CASSPGTSGYNEQFF
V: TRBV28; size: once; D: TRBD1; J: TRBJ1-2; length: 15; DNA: TGTGCCAGCAGCTCAGGGGGCGCGGGGGTTAATGGCTACACCTTC; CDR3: CASSSGGAGVNGYTF
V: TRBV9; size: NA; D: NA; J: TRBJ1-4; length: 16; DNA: TGTGCCAGCAGCGCAGCCTCCGGGACACAAGATGAAAAACTGTTTTTT; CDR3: CASSAASGTQDEKLFF
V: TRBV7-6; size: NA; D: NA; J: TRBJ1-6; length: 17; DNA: TGTGCCAGCAGCTTAGTTGTTGGACTGACCTCGAATTCACCCCTCCACTTT; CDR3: CASSLVVGLTSNSPLHF
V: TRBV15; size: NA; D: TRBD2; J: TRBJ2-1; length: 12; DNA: TGTGCCACCAGCATCGGGGGGGAGGAGCAGTTCTTC; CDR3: CATSIGGEEQFF
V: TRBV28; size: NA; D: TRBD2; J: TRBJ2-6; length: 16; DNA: TGTGCCAGCACTAGCGGCGTAGGCTCTGGGGCCAACGTCCTGACTTTC; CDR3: CASTSGVGSGANVLTF
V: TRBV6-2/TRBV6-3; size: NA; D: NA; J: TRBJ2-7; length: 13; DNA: TGTGCCAGCAGCGGACAGCTATCCTACGAGCAGTACTTC; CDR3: CASSGQLSYEQYF
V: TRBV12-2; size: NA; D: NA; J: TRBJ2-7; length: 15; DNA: TGTGCAAGTCGCTCCCCTAGGGGACACCTATACGAGCAGTACTTC; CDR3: CASRSPRGHLYEQYF
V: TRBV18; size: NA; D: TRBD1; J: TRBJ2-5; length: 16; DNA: TGTGCCAGCTCACGCGACAGGGGGCGCATCCAAGAGACCCAGTACTTC; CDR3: CASSRDRGRIQETQYF
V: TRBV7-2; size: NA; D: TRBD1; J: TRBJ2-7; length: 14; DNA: TGTGCCAGCAGCGTAGGGGGACAGGGGTACGAGCAGTACTTC; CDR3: CASSVGGQGYEQYF
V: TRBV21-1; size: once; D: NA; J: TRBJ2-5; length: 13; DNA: TGTGCCAGCACCTCGGGACTCCCAGAGACCCAGTACTTC; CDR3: CASTSGLPETQYF
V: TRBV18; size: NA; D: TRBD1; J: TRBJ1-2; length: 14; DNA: TGTGCCAGCTCACCGCCAGGGGGAAACTATGGCTACACCTTC; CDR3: CASSPPGGNYGYTF
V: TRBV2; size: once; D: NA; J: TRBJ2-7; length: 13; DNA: TGTGCCAGCAGTGCCCAACAGGTCCTCGAGCAGTACTTC; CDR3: CASSAQQVLEQYF
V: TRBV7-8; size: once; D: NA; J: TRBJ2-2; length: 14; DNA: TGTGCCAGCAGCTTAGTCAGGAACACCGGGGAGCTGTTTTTT; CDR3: CASSLVRNTGELFF
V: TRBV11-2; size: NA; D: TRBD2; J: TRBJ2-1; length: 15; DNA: TGTGCCAGCAGCTTTTTAGCGGGACGAGTTAATGAGCAGTTCTTC; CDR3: CASSFLAGRVNEQFF
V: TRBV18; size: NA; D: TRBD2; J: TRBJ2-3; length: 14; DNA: TGTGCCAGCTCACCCGGGACTAACACAGATACGCAGTATTTT; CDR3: CASSPGTNTDTQYF
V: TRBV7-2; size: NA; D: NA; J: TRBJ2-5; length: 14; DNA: TGTGCCAGCAGTCGCCAGGCAAGCCAAGAGACCCAGTACTTC; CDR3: CASSRQASQETQYF
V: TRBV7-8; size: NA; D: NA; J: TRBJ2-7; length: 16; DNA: TGTGCCAGCAGCTTAGGGGGAGGCGGTAAAGCCTACGAGCAGTACTTC; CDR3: CASSLGGGGKAYEQYF
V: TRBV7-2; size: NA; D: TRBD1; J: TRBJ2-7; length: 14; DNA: TGTGCCAGCAGCTGGACAGGGGTCTCCTACGAGCAGTACTTC; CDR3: CASSWTGVSYEQYF
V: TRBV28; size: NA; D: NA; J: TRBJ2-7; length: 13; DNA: TGTGCCAGCAGTTTTAAGACAGCCTACGAGCAGTACTTC; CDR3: CASSFKTAYEQYF
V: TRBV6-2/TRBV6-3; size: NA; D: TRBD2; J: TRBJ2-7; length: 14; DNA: TGTGCCAGCAGTCTTACTAGCGGGAGGTACGAGCAGTACTTC; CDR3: CASSLTSGRYEQYF